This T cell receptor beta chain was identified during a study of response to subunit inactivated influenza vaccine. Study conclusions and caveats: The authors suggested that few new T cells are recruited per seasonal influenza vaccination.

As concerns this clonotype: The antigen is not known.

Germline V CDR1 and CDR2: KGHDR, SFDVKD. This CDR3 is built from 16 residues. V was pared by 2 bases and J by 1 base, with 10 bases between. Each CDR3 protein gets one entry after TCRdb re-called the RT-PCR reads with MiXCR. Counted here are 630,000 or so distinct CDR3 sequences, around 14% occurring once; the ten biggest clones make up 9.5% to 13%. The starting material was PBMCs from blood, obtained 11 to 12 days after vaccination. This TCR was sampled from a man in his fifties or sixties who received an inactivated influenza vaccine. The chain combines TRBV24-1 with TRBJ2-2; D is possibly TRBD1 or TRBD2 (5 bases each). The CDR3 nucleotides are TGTGCCACCAGTGATTGGGGGAATGGGAACACCGGGGAGCTGTTTTTT. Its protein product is CATSDWGNGNTGELFF.